Below are 22 T cell receptor beta chains sequenced from a single sample in a study of metastatic and nonmetastatic thyroid tumors (dated by TCRdb to 2018 to 2021). Before undergoing thyroid surgery, none of the patients had been given any kind of treatment. The receptor library was made with PCR. Sequenced on an Illumina HiSeq 4000. The public reads were quality trimmed at Q25 with fastp and then assembled into clones with MiXCR by TCRdb, keeping productive beta chains. The sample profile shows some 52,000 clones; approximately 15% of them were found once. The ten biggest clones cover 2.5% to 3.5% of the sample. Sequences were obtained from blood. The receptors were sampled from a female donor with papillary thyroid cancer or a benign thyroid nodule (not recorded which). Some clones in this sample may be carry-over from other donors' samples.

This clone occurred a few times. The rearrangement uses TRBV11-2 and TRBJ2-7, with 10 bases lining up with TRBD2. Trimming removed 6 bases from V and 3 bases from J; junction bases left unmatched: 8. The CDR3 loop spans 15 amino acids. The germline CDR1 and CDR2 sequences are SGHAT and FQNNGV. The CDR3 DNA follows: TGTGCCAGCAGTCCCATCGGACTAGCGGACTACGAGCAGTACTTC. It is translated as CASSPIGLADYEQYF.

This clone was recorded many times. The J gene is TRBJ1-1, the V gene TRBV27, with D hard to call. CDR1 is MNHEY and CDR2 is SMNVEV in the germline V gene (reference sequence). The CDR3 is made up of 15 amino acids. V was shortened by 1 base and J by 3 bases, with 12 bases between the two germline ends. The CDR3 region is CASSLFLGSDTEAFF. CDR3 bases: TGTGCCAGCAGTTTATTCCTAGGGTCCGACACTGAAGCTTTCTTT.

The chain combines TRBV3-1 with TRBJ2-3; 7 positions agree with TRBD2. The CDR3 is made up of 19 amino acids. V lost 3 bases to trimming and J lost 6 bases; unmatched junction nucleotides: 21. The germline CDR1 and CDR2 sequences are LGHDT and YNNKEL (reference sequence). In DNA, the CDR3 is TGTGCCAGCAGCCATATGGGACGAATACTAGCGTCCCACGGGGATACGCAGTATTTT. Its protein is CASSHMGRILASHGDTQYF.

This clone showed up just a few times. Compared with germline, one end of the junction differs, possibly owing to a read error. This sequence joins TRBV12-3 or TRBV12-4 and TRBJ2-2; TRBD2 might be the D (5 bases). The CDR3 is made up of 13 amino acids. The CDR3 nucleotides read TGTGCCAGCAGTTTTAAGTGTACCGGGGAGCCGTTTTTT. Its translation is CASSFKCTGEPFF.

This clone qualifies as medium-sized. This rearrangement joins TRBV20-1 to TRBJ2-3; TRBD2 matches at 13 bases. With 5 bases clipped from V and 5 bases from J, the junction kept 13 bases outside the gene matches. CDR1 and CDR2 from the germline V gene are DFQATT and SNEGSKA (reference sequence). CDR3 size: 17 residues. The CDR3 loop reads CSARELLAGGPGDTQYF. The DNA for the CDR3 is TGCAGTGCTCGCGAATTACTAGCGGGAGGGCCCGGAGATACGCAGTATTTT.

The V call is TRBV5-1, the J call TRBJ2-5; D possibly corresponds to TRBD1 (6 bases). From germline, CDR1 is SGHRS and CDR2 YFSETQ. Trimming stripped 2 bases from V and 5 bases from J, with 13 bases between. The CDR3 length is 14 residues. The CDR3 region is CASSFTTQGETQYF. The CDR3 region has the DNA TGCGCCAGCAGCTTCACAACTCAGGGGGAGACCCAGTACTTC. The full variable domain, completed using reference TRBV5-1 and TRBJ2-5, is KAGVTQTPRYLIKTRGQQVTLSCSPISGHRSVSWYQQTPGQGLQFLFEYFSETQRNKGNFPGRFSGRQFSNSRSEMNVSTLELGDSALYLCASSFTTQGETQYFGPGTRLLVL.

This clone was counted only a few times. The V and J genes are TRBV6-1 and TRBJ1-1; no clear D gene. V was cut by 9 bases and J by 1 base, with 6 bases left in between. This CDR3 is 11 amino acids long. Germline CDR1 and CDR2: MNHNS and SASEGT. CDR3 bases: TGTGCCAGACCCAGGAACACTGAAGCTTTCTTT. Translating gives CARPRNTEAFF.

V and J are TRBV19 and TRBJ2-7; a weak D match, TRBD2 (5 bases). The CDR3 has 16 residues. Trimming removed 7 bases at V and 4 bases at J, with 23 bases between. CDR1 and CDR2 (germline): LNHDA, SQIVND (reference sequence). The CDR3: CASIMRASWRGYEQYF. The CDR3 coding sequence is TGTGCCAGTATTATGCGTGCTAGCTGGAGAGGTTACGAGCAGTACTTC.

The J gene is TRBJ2-7, the V gene TRBV20-1; D is undetermined. Germline lookup yields CDR1 DFQATT and CDR2 SNEGSKA (reference sequence). V was trimmed by 1 base and J by 3 bases, leaving 16 bases between them. The CDR3 spans 15 residues. CDR3 in amino acids: CSARGGCRTNYEQYF. In DNA form, the CDR3 reads TGCAGTGCTAGAGGTGGATGCCGGACGAACTACGAGCAGTACTTC.

This sequence joins TRBV30 and TRBJ2-1; D is ambiguous. The germline V and J ends were trimmed by 4 bases and 7 bases, with 20 bases remaining between them. Germline V CDR1 and CDR2: GTSNPN, SVGIG (reference sequence). The CDR3 spans 15 residues. CDR3 nucleotides: TGTGCCTGGATTAGGCAGCGCGTGAGAGCTAATGAGCAGTTCTTC. Protein sequence: CAWIRQRVRANEQFF.

This clone occurred many times. The V gene is TRBV6-1, the J gene TRBJ2-7; 10 nucleotides line up with TRBD1. CDR1 MNHNS and CDR2 SASEGT come from the germline V gene. The CDR3 contains 14 residues. The V gene end was trimmed by 8 bases and the J gene end by 0 bases; junction bases not matched to a gene: 4. CDR3 coding DNA: TGTGCCAGCTGGGACAGGGGAAGCTCCTACGAGCAGTACTTC. The encoded protein is CASWDRGSSYEQYF.

Remarks on this clone: An end of the junction differs from the germline gene, which may be a read error. The genes are TRBV6-5 and TRBJ1-6; D is possibly TRBD1 (5 bases). The CDR3 length is 16 residues. CDR1 and CDR2 from the germline V gene are MNHEY and SVGAGI. This CDR3 reads CASSYLDPRQSSPLHF. As DNA, the CDR3 is TGTGCCAGCAGTTACCTCGACCCCCGACAGAGTTCACCACTCCACTTT.

The V gene is TRBV6-1, the J gene TRBJ2-2, with D perhaps assigned TRBD1 or TRBD2 (7 bases each). The CDR3 contains 16 residues. Germline lookup yields CDR1 MNHNS and CDR2 SASEGT. V was shortened by 0 bases and J by 7 bases, with 15 bases between the two germline ends. The CDR3 bases are TGTGCCAGCAGTGAAGCTTGGGAGGGGGCGGTCGGGGAGCTGTTTTTT. Translated: CASSEAWEGAVGELFF.

Many counts were recorded for this clone. This chain uses TRBV9 with TRBJ2-6; D may be TRBD1 or TRBD2 (5 bases each). Germline CDR1 reads SGDLS; CDR2 reads YYNGEE. The CDR3 has 17 amino acids. The V end lost 2 bases, the J end lost 5 bases, and 17 bases lay between the germline ends. CDR3 sequence: CASSVGDGRFRANVLTF. The DNA of the CDR3 is TGTGCCAGCAGCGTGGGGGACGGCCGGTTTCGGGCCAACGTCCTGACTTTC.

This clone was recorded a few times. The chain has TRBV2 and TRBJ2-1, with D unresolved. V gave up 5 bases and J gave up 4 bases, with 12 bases separating them. This CDR3 spans 14 amino acids. Germline V CDR1 and CDR2: SNHLY, FYNNEI. This chain's CDR3 is CASSQSLTYNEQFF. The CDR3, as DNA: TGTGCCAGCAGTCAAAGTCTAACGTACAATGAGCAGTTCTTC.

This clone rates as medium-sized. The chain joins TRBV6-1 to TRBJ2-7, with TRBD1 matching over 7 bases. Unmatched junction bases numbered 6, after V lost 10 bases and J lost 3 bases. Germline assignment: CDR1 MNHNS and CDR2 SASEGT. The CDR3 covers 12 residues. The CDR3 DNA sequence: TGTGCCACTACGGGACAGATCTACGAGCAGTACTTC. Translated, it gives CATTGQIYEQYF.

This clone was detected many times. The chain recombines TRBV24-1 with TRBJ1-2, with D uncertain. This CDR3 is 14 amino acids long. The V end lost 4 bases, the J end lost 8 bases, and 16 bases lay between the germline ends. Per germline, CDR1 KGHDR and CDR2 SFDVKD. CDR3 protein: CATSDRQYSRGYTF. The CDR3 nucleotides are TGTGCCACCAGTGACCGGCAATACTCTAGAGGCTACACCTTC.

At least ten counts were recorded for this clone. V is TRBV7-8 and J is TRBJ1-5, with TRBD1 as a possible D gene (5 bases). The CDR3 consists of 14 residues. Trimming stripped 1 base from V and 2 bases from J, with 6 bases between. Germline V gene sequence: CDR1 SGHVS, CDR2 FQNEAQ. As DNA, the CDR3 is TGTGCCAGCAGCTTAGGCAGGGGCAATCAGCCCCAGCATTTT. Translation: CASSLGRGNQPQHF.

This clone has a count of ten or more. The same CDR3 also results from other DNA sequences found in this sample. The rearrangement uses TRBV10-2 and TRBJ2-1, with 10 bases identical to TRBD2. Unmatched junction bases numbered 9, after V lost 5 bases and J lost 5 bases. This CDR3 is built from 16 residues. CDR1 is WSHSY and CDR2 is SAAADI in the germline V gene. The CDR3 is CASSLLAGVGNNEQFF. CDR3 DNA sequence: TGCGCCAGCAGTCTCCTAGCGGGAGTCGGGAACAATGAGCAGTTCTTC.

This clone was picked up many times. J is TRBJ2-1 and V is TRBV30; D is ambiguous. CDR3 length equals 12 residues. Trimming cost V 3 bases and J 6 bases, with 9 bases left between them. Germline V gives CDR1 GTSNPN, CDR2 SVGIG (reference sequence). The CDR3 coding sequence is TGTGCCTGGAGAGTATCCAGCAATGAGCAGTTCTTC. It is translated as CAWRVSSNEQFF.

This clone was counted at least ten times. The J gene is TRBJ2-3, the V gene TRBV20-1; D might be TRBD2 (5 bases). Germline-derived CDR1 and CDR2 are DFQATT and SNEGSKA (reference sequence). This CDR3 has 13 residues. Trimming took off 0 bases at V and 5 bases at J, with 9 bases between the two ends. The CDR3 reads CSARDLGRDTQYF. For the CDR3, the DNA is TGCAGTGCTAGAGACTTGGGGAGAGATACGCAGTATTTT.

This clone showed up many times. Other DNA sequences in this specimen translate into the identical CDR3. The V call is TRBV7-9, the J call TRBJ1-2, with 7 bases lining up with TRBD1. The CDR3 totals 13 residues. Germline CDR1 SEHNR, CDR2 FQNEAQ (reference sequence). The J segment lost 8 bases and the V segment lost 4 bases, leaving 7 bases of the junction unmatched. The CDR3 coding sequence is TGTGCCAGCAGCTCGACAGGGAGCGTAGGCTACACCTTC. Its translation is CASSSTGSVGYTF.